A selection of T cell receptor beta chains follows, all from one sample in a study of radiotherapy plus CTLA-4 blockade in lung cancer. The method was immunoSEQ multiplex PCR; TCRdb's version includes in-frame clones alone and lacks a portion of them. Among tens of thousands of clones, 70% to 80% were seen once, and the ten largest hold about 4.5%. The sample was peripheral blood, taken from a patient treated with radiotherapy plus ipilimumab. The source is a human donor with non-small cell lung cancer who had a complete response to radiotherapy plus ipilimumab. Both conserved end residues are part of each CDR3. The D gene is left open where the match is weak. Only part of the rows carry a size: once, few, many, or a class if the clone is expanded.

J | D | size | V | CDR3 | DNA
TRBJ2-1 | TRBD2 | once | TRBV28 | CASSLGLAVRGEQFF | TGTGCCAGCAGTTTGGGGCTAGCGGTGAGGGGCGAGCAGTTCTTC
TRBJ2-3 | . | . | TRBV7-2 | CASSNDRFTDTQYF | TGTGCCAGCAGCAACGACAGGTTCACAGATACGCAGTATTTT
TRBJ1-3 | TRBD1 | . | TRBV4-1 | CASSPGQGGRRGNTIYF | TGCGCCAGCAGCCCTGGACAGGGGGGTCGGAGGGGAAACACCATATATTTT
TRBJ1-3 | . | . | TRBV6-5 | CASSAQAVSGNTIYF | TGTGCCAGCAGCGCACAGGCAGTCTCTGGAAACACCATATATTTT
TRBJ2-1 | TRBD2 | . | TRBV6-6 | CASSYVGTSGYNEQFF | TGTGCCAGCAGTTACGTGGGGACTAGCGGGTACAATGAGCAGTTCTTC
TRBJ2-3 | . | few | TRBV28 | CASSLGGADTQYF | TGTGCCAGCAGTTTGGGCGGGGCAGATACGCAGTATTTT
TRBJ2-1 | TRBD2 | . | TRBV7-9 | CASSTWTGGNEQFF | TGTGCCAGCAGCACTTGGACCGGGGGGAATGAGCAGTTCTTC
TRBJ1-5 | . | . | TRBV6-1 | CASSLGSSNQPQHF | TGTGCCAGCAGTCTGGGCAGCTCCAATCAGCCCCAGCATTTT
TRBJ2-5 | TRBD2 | . | TRBV29-1 | CSVRGSRETQYF | TGCAGCGTCCGCGGGAGCAGGGAGACCCAGTACTTC
TRBJ2-3 | . | . | TRBV5-6 | CASSYGQYSTDTQYF | TGTGCCAGCAGCTACGGACAGTATAGCACAGATACGCAGTATTTT
TRBJ2-7 | . | . | TRBV25-1 | CASSKGDEEQYF | TGTGCCAGCAGTAAAGGGGATGAGGAGCAGTACTTC
TRBJ2-7 | TRBD1 | . | TRBV25-1 | CASSVGTAYLYEQYF | TGTGCCAGCAGTGTGGGGACAGCTTACCTCTACGAGCAGTACTTC
TRBJ1-2 | . | . | TRBV7-2 | CASSLGATGFYGYTF | TGTGCCAGCAGCTTAGGAGCTACAGGGTTCTATGGCTACACCTTC
TRBJ2-7 | . | . | TRBV30 | CAWSPPGRFHEQYF | TGTGCCTGGAGTCCCCCTGGGCGGTTCCACGAGCAGTACTTC
TRBJ2-3 | . | . | TRBV18 | CASSPGGADTQYF | TGTGCCAGCTCACCTGGGGGCGCAGATACGCAGTATTTT
TRBJ1-1 | TRBD1 | . | TRBV6-5 | CASREARQGTTEAFF | TGTGCCAGCAGGGAGGCAAGACAGGGTACCACTGAAGCTTTCTTT
TRBJ2-7 | . | . | TRBV25-1 | CASSDHTDASEQYF | TGTGCCAGCAGTGACCACACTGACGCCTCCGAGCAGTACTTC
TRBJ2-3 | . | . | TRBV11-2 | CASNRLAASTDTQYF | TGTGCCAGCAACCGTCTAGCAGCTAGCACAGATACGCAGTATTTT
TRBJ2-7 | . | . | TRBV4-1 | CASSPGQFSSYEQYF | TGCGCCAGCAGCCCCGGACAGTTCAGCTCCTACGAGCAGTACTTC
TRBJ1-4 | . | . | TRBV7-2 | CASSRVPTRGNEKLFF | TGTGCCAGCAGCAGGGTACCTACTAGGGGTAATGAAAAACTGTTTTTT
TRBJ1-4 | . | . | TRBV30 | CAWSVPASGRGEKLFF | TGTGCCTGGAGTGTACCGGCTTCCGGGAGAGGTGAAAAACTGTTTTTT
TRBJ1-1 | . | . | TRBV6-5 | CASSRQVRNTEAFF | TGTGCCAGCAGTCGACAGGTTAGGAACACTGAAGCTTTCTTT